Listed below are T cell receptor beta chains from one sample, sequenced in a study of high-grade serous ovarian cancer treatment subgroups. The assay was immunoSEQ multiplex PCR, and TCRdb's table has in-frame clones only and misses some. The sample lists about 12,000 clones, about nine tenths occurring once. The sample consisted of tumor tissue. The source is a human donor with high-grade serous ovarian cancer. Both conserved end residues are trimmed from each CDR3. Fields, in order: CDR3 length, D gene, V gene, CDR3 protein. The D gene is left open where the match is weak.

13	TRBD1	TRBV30	AWDLGQGKANEQF
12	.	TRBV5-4	ASNSRGYNSPLH
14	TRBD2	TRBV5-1	ASSLGGLAGQETQY
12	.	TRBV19	ASSIRGENYGYT
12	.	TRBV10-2	ASYFRRTNTEAF
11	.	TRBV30	AWSVHWGSGYT
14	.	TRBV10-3	AISESSSGNTGELF
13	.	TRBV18	ASSPLGPVNEKLF
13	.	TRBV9	ASSSGALAKNIQY
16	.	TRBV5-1	ASSRGARGRSTNEKLF
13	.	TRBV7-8	ASSDRGRVNTEAF
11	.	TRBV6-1	ASGGTEYNEQF
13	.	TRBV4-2	ASSQEHPGANVLT
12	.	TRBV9	ASSVTVKNTEAF
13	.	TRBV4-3	ASSQDPNPTYGYT
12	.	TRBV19	ASRTGHSQETQY